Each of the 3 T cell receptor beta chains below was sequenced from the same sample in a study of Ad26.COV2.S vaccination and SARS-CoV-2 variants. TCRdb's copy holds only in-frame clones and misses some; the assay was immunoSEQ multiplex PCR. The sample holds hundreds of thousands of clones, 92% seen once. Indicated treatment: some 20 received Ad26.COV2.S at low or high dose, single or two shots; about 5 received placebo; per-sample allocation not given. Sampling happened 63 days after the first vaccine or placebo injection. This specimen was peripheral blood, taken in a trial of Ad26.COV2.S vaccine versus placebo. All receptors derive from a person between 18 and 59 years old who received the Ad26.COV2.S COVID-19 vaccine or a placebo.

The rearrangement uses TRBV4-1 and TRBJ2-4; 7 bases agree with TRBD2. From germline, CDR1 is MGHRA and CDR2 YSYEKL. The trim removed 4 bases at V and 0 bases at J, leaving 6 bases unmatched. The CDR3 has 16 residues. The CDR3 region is CASSRSGELAKNIQYF. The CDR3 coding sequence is TGCGCCAGCAGCCGCAGCGGGGAGCTAGCCAAAAACATTCAGTACTTC.

Here the CDR3 DNA reads TGTGCCAGCAGCATCCTTGGGGGGGGGAACACTGAAGCTTTCTTT. It yields the protein CASSILGGGNTEAFF. V usage is TRBV2 and J usage is TRBJ1-1; a weak D match, TRBD1 (5 bases). CDR3 size: 15 residues. Trimming removed 6 bases from V and 1 base from J, with 15 bases in between. CDR1 and CDR2 (germline): SNHLY, FYNNEI.

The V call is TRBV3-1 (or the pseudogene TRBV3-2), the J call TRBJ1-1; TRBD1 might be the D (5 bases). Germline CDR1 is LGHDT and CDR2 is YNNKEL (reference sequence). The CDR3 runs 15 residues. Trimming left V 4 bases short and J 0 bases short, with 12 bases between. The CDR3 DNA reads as TGTGCCAGCAGCCCTTCGGGGCCTATGAACACTGAAGCTTTCTTT. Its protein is CASSPSGPMNTEAFF.